Detailed here is one T cell receptor beta chain. Its specificity is unknown. The time point: week 23, last vaccination. Each dose of the vaccine consisted of 300 ug of mutant IDH1 20-mer peptide, with topical imiquimod. The entry originates in a study of a mutant IDH1 vaccine in newly diagnosed glioma. Study at large: Patients had eight vaccinations, in weeks 1, 3, 5, 7, 11, 15, 19 and 23.

The V gene lost 0 bases and the J gene lost 3 bases, with 26 bases spanning the gap. The germline V gene has CDR1 GTSNPN and CDR2 SVGIG (reference sequence). CDR3 length: 19 amino acids. TCRdb's table, derived via immunoSEQ multiplex PCR, lists solely in-frame clones and lacks some. This sample yields about 72,000 clones, of which approximately 87% are seen a single time; more than 10% belongs to the top ten. This clonotype was sampled from a man aged 18 to 30 with glioma. V gene TRBV30 combines with J gene TRBJ2-5; TRBD1 or TRBD2 may be the D gene (5 bases each). The sequencing used PBMCs, collected from a glioma patient whose treatment included an IDH1 peptide vaccine. CDR3 nucleotide sequence: TGTGCCTGGAGTGTACCCCGAGGCTCTTCCGGGACCTCGAAAGAGACCCAGTACTTC. This translates into CAWSVPRGSSGTSKETQYF.